The T cell receptor beta chain described here comes from a study of blood T cell repertoires in COVID-19. The wider study: Acute and convalescent COVID-19 specimens originated in the United States, Italy and Spain. Sample material is recorded as cDNA or gDNA derived from T cells, B-cell-depleted T cells, or PBMCs.

Produced via immunoSEQ multiplex PCR; TCRdb's table is partial and in-frame only. The table has 450,000 to 600,000 clones, around 87% seen once; the top ten hold roughly 0.7%. The CDR3 loop spans 12 amino acids. J gave up 6 bases and V 6 bases, and 6 bases lay outside the gene matches. Germline V lookup: CDR1 SGHTS, CDR2 YDEGEE. Sequencing input: PBMCs or T cells enriched from blood (not recorded which). The chain uses TRBV5-8 and TRBJ2-7, with 7 bases that match TRBD2. The sequence was collected from a woman aged 18-30 years who had recovered from COVID-19. The CDR3: CASNRWGGEQYF. Here the CDR3 DNA reads TGTGCCAGCAACCGCTGGGGGGGCGAGCAGTACTTC. The full variable domain, its missing parts supplied by reference TRBV5-8 and TRBJ2-7, is EAGVTQSPTHLIKTRGQQATLRCSPISGHTSVYWYQQALGLGLQFLLWYDEGEERNRGNFPPRFSGRQFPNYSSELNVNALELEDSALYLCASNRWGGEQYFGPGTRLTVT.